These T cell receptor beta chains were read from a single sample in a study of blood T cell repertoires in COVID-19. Clones were read by immunoSEQ multiplex PCR, and TCRdb kept only the in-frame ones, dropping some. There are a few hundred thousand clones in the sample; roughly 83% occur only once, and roughly 1.6% lies in the top ten. The sequenced sample consisted of peripheral blood. Every receptor here comes from a woman aged 45-59 years with acute or convalescent COVID-19. Each CDR3 is given with its conserved first and last residue. The D gene is left open where the match is weak. The size field is filled for only some rows; it gives once, few, many or a size class.

TGTGCCAGCTCAAGCACCGGGACAGGGGGCTACGAGCAGTACTTC | CASSSTGTGGYEQYF | TRBD1 | TRBJ2-7 | NA | TRBV18
TGTGCCAGCAGTGAAAGTGGACCACCGGGGGAGCAGTACTTC | CASSESGPPGEQYF | NA | TRBJ2-7 | NA | TRBV25-1
TGTGCCACCAGCATGGAGGAGGTCGCACATCGCGGGAGGCTCCCCGCGAACACCGGGGAGCTGTTTTTT | CATSMEEVAHRGRLPANTGELFF | TRBD2 | TRBJ2-2 | NA | TRBV15
TGTGCCACCAGCGCCCAGGGAGGGTTACAGCTGGCCAAAAACATTCAGTACTTC | CATSAQGGLQLAKNIQYF | TRBD2 | TRBJ2-4 | few | TRBV15
TGCGCCAGCAGCCGGGATGGACTTCTATCCTACGAGCAGTACTTC | CASSRDGLLSYEQYF | NA | TRBJ2-7 | NA | TRBV5-1
TGCGCCAGCAGCCTAGACAGGGTTCAAGATACGCAGTATTTT | CASSLDRVQDTQYF | TRBD1 | TRBJ2-3 | NA | TRBV4-1
TGTGCCAGCAGCTTTACAGACCTCACAGATACGCAGTATTTT | CASSFTDLTDTQYF | NA | TRBJ2-3 | NA | TRBV5-4
TGCGCCAGCAGCCCCGGGGGTAGCGGGAGGGGCTCCTACAATGAGCAGTTCTTC | CASSPGGSGRGSYNEQFF | TRBD2 | TRBJ2-1 | NA | TRBV5-1
TGTGCCAGCAGTTGGGGTGCGGGGGTCGGGCCAGGCGAGCAGTACTTC | CASSWGAGVGPGEQYF | TRBD2 | TRBJ2-7 | NA | TRBV27
TGCAGCGTTGAAGTACAAAATGAAAAACTGTTTTTT | CSVEVQNEKLFF | NA | TRBJ1-4 | NA | TRBV29-1
TGTGCCAGCAGCTTAGAGGGGGACAGCTCCTACGAGCAGTACTTC | CASSLEGDSSYEQYF | TRBD1 | TRBJ2-7 | NA | TRBV7-2
TGTGCCAGCAGGGCCACAGGAAATCAGCCCCAGCATTTT | CASRATGNQPQHF | NA | TRBJ1-5 | NA | TRBV2
TGTGCCAGTAGTATAGCGGTAATTCCTACCTACGAGCAGTACTTC | CASSIAVIPTYEQYF | NA | TRBJ2-7 | once | TRBV19
TGTGCCTGGAGTCCCGGGACTAGCGGTTACAATGAGCAGTTCTTC | CAWSPGTSGYNEQFF | TRBD2 | TRBJ2-1 | once | TRBV30
TGTGCCAGCTCCGGACTTATAGATACGCAGTATTTT | CASSGLIDTQYF | NA | TRBJ2-3 | once | TRBV6-5
TGTGCCAGCAGCTTCGGACAGTTTGAAGCTTTCTTT | CASSFGQFEAFF | NA | TRBJ1-1 | NA | TRBV7-9
TGTGCCAGCAGGAGGGCCGGGGGCACTGAAGCTTTCTTT | CASRRAGGTEAFF | NA | TRBJ1-1 | few | TRBV25-1
TGCGCCAGCAGCCCCTCCGGGACTAGCGGGAGCTGGGAGCAGTTCTTC | CASSPSGTSGSWEQFF | TRBD2 | TRBJ2-1 | NA | TRBV4-1
TGTGCCAGCAGCTTCTGGGGGGATGAGCAGTTCTTC | CASSFWGDEQFF | NA | TRBJ2-1 | NA | TRBV9
TGTGCCAGCAGCTTAGAACAGGCGGGGAGCACTGAAGCTTTCTTT | CASSLEQAGSTEAFF | NA | TRBJ1-1 | NA | TRBV7-6
TGTGCCAGCAGCCTCACGGGGGGGCTAGCGGGAGGGGAGCAGTTCTTC | CASSLTGGLAGGEQFF | TRBD2 | TRBJ2-1 | NA | TRBV9
TGTGCCACCAGTGACTCCCGCAGGCCCCCACAGACCCAGTACTTC | CATSDSRRPPQTQYF | NA | TRBJ2-5 | NA | TRBV24-1
TGTGCCAGCAGTGAATACGGGACTAGCTCCAATGAGCAGTTCTTC | CASSEYGTSSNEQFF | TRBD2 | TRBJ2-1 | NA | TRBV6-1
TGTGCCAGTAGTCCCCAATCAGGAAGGACTGAAGCTTTCTTT | CASSPQSGRTEAFF | NA | TRBJ1-1 | few | TRBV19
TGCGCCAGCAGCTTGGAAGCAGGGGGAGAGCAGCCCCAGCATTTT | CASSLEAGGEQPQHF | TRBD1 | TRBJ1-5 | few | TRBV5-1
TGTGCCAGCAGCCGGGACAGCTCTAATGAAAAACTGTTTTTT | CASSRDSSNEKLFF | TRBD1 | TRBJ1-4 | few | TRBV7-2
TGCGCCAGCAGCTTGGGGGTCAGAACAGAACAAGAGACCCAGTACTTC | CASSLGVRTEQETQYF | NA | TRBJ2-5 | NA | TRBV5-1
TGTGCCAGCAGCGTAGCTATAGGGGGCGATGGAGAAGCTTTCTTT | CASSVAIGGDGEAFF | TRBD1 | TRBJ1-1 | NA | TRBV9
TGTGCCAGCAGCTTGACTCTCAACACTGAAGCTTTCTTT | CASSLTLNTEAFF | NA | TRBJ1-1 | NA | TRBV5-8
TGTGCCAGTAGTATATCGCGGGAAACCGGGGAGCTGTTTTTT | CASSISRETGELFF | NA | TRBJ2-2 | NA | TRBV19
TGTGCCTGGAGTGGGTTCGGGGGTACGAGATACCAAGAGACCCAGTACTTC | CAWSGFGGTRYQETQYF | NA | TRBJ2-5 | NA | TRBV30
TGTGCCACCAGCAGAGATCCTGGGACAGGGTATTACAATGAGCAGTTCTTC | CATSRDPGTGYYNEQFF | TRBD1 | TRBJ2-1 | NA | TRBV15
TGTGCCAGCAGCCACCCCGGGACAGGAACTACTGAAGCTTTCTTT | CASSHPGTGTTEAFF | TRBD1 | TRBJ1-1 | once | TRBV3-1/TRBV3-2
TGTGCCAGCAGCGCTAGTAGCGGGAGGGTGGTTACGCAGTATTTT | CASSASSGRVVTQYF | TRBD2 | TRBJ2-3 | NA | TRBV7-2
TGCGCCAGCAGCCCCCAGGGGCAGGGAGTCTATGGCTACACCTTC | CASSPQGQGVYGYTF | NA | TRBJ1-2 | NA | TRBV5-1
TGTGCCAGCAGCAAAGTAACCCCACCGAGTCGGGGCACCGGGGAGCTGTTTTTT | CASSKVTPPSRGTGELFF | NA | TRBJ2-2 | NA | TRBV9
TGTGCCAGCAGCCGGACATCAGCAGATACGCAGTATTTT | CASSRTSADTQYF | NA | TRBJ2-3 | NA | TRBV6-6
TGTGCCAGCAGCGTCACAGACTATGGCTACACCTTC | CASSVTDYGYTF | NA | TRBJ1-2 | NA | TRBV5-6
TGTGCCAGCAGTCCGCAAACGAGCTCTGGAAACACCATATATTTT | CASSPQTSSGNTIYF | NA | TRBJ1-3 | NA | TRBV6-6
TGTGCCAGCAGCCCTTGGACTAGCGGGAGTAACATTCAGTACTTC | CASSPWTSGSNIQYF | TRBD2 | TRBJ2-4 | NA | TRBV11-2
TGTGCCAGCAGCTACTCATACGGAGCGGGAGGGTTCTTC | CASSYSYGAGGFF | TRBD2 | TRBJ2-1 | NA | TRBV7-9